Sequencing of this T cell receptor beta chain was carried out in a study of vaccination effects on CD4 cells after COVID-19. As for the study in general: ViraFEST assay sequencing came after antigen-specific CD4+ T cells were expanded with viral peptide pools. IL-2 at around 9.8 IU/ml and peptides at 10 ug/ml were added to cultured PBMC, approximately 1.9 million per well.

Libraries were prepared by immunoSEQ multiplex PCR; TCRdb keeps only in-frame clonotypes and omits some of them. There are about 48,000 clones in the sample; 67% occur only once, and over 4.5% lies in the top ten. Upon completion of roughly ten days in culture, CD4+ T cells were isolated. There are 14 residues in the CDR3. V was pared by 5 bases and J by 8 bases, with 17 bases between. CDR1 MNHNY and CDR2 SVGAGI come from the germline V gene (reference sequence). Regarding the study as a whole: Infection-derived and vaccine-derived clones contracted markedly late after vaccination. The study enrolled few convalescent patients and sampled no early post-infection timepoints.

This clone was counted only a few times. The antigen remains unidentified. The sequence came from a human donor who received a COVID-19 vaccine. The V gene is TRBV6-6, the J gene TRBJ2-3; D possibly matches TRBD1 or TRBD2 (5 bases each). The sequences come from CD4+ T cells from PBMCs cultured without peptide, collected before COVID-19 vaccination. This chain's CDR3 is CASSRTWGIGTQYF. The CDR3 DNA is TGTGCCAGCAGTAGGACTTGGGGGATAGGTACGCAGTATTTT.